This T cell receptor beta chain emerged from a study of cytomegalovirus exposure and HLA in healthy donors (dated by TCRdb to about 2017). Looking at the study overall: According to an earlier analysis of a few hundred of the donors, 150 million to 200 million T cells yielded 117 million unique TCR beta sequences and around 280 Gb of sequence data. In the later analysis, no new phenotypic data were used to find candidate immune exposures; instead, reliance was placed on TCR beta sequences and their occurrence across donors. Because of strong linkage in the cohort, roughly five DR-DQ haplotypes were treated as single units for association and clustering. Every repertoire in the discovery cohort had been generated on one and the same sequencing platform. To decide whether each TCR beta V gene segment behaved as functional or pseudogenic, an earlier analysis of approximately 600 of the donors relied on high-throughput TCR beta sequencing. The aim of the study was to test whether cataloging public T cell receptors could identify signatures of past pathogen exposure. Among the approximately 420 genotyped donors, roughly 80% belonged to the genetic ancestry cluster associated with self-reported Caucasian donors. Among about 390 genotyped donors of the cohort, an average of approximately 240,000 unique TCR beta nucleotide sequences were sequenced per donor, 15% to 20% of them non-productive. Donor age, sex, ethnicity and CMV serostatus were compiled alongside the repertoire data. A separate validation cohort of 90 to 150 different subjects was used in addition to the approximately 700-subject first cohort. Typing coverage varied by locus: 629-630 donors for A, B, C, DRB1 and DQB1; approximately 500 for DQA1; over 600 for DPA1; about 450 for DPB1. Genome-wide SNP genotypes for about 60% of the 666 donors were used in a later genetic analysis, which treated that subset as a discovery cohort. An early release that covered approximately 600 HLA-typed donors contained approximately 300 gigabases of sequencing data and tens of millions of unique TCR sequences. HLA typing covered class I and class II loci at four-digit resolution. A later analysis re-analyzed previously published TCR beta repertoires from 666 donors and added high-resolution HLA genotyping to study TCR occurrence patterns. The study used immunosequencing to profile the T cell repertoires of some 600 subjects and linked those repertoires to cytomegalovirus serostatus. To predict cytomegalovirus infection status, the study combined high-throughput TCR immunosequencing, statistical association of individual TCRs with disease status, and machine learning.

Of note for this clone: Its antigen is not yet known.

Study-wide findings and limitations: About 17 rarely observed V segments, including chromosome 9 orphons, were excluded from the earlier analysis of a few hundred of the donors because counts were too low. A cluster of highly shared sequence variants was judged likely to represent a technical artifact of the sequencing pipeline. In both the original and validation cohorts, the classifier was reported to diagnose cytomegalovirus status with high specificity and sensitivity. Specific HLA alleles were associated with over 15,000 TCR beta sequences at a false discovery rate of 0.05 in a later analysis. In a later analysis, several top co-occurrence clusters were reported to appear linked to parvovirus B19, influenza, CMV and Epstein-Barr virus. While some public TCRs were present in many individuals, most TCR sequences turned up only very rarely across donors. An association between a missense DCLRE1C variant and V-gene and J-gene trimming of TCR beta chains was found in a later genetic analysis and replicated in an independent cohort. The study listed 150 to 200 TCR beta chains as associated with cytomegalovirus. A later genetic analysis reported fewer N-insertions in productive TCRs among donors in an Asian-associated ancestry cluster than the roughly 720-donor mean. In a later analysis, the rate of TCR association differed among HLA loci, with DRB1 alleles having the most associated TCRs and HLA-C alleles having the fewest. In a later analysis, HLA-associated TCR beta chains were found to be more clonally expanded and to have lower generation probabilities than equally common non-associated chains. Strong co-occurrence of HLA alleles, especially DR and DQ, made assigning TCR associations to individual alleles difficult. The cohort was sequenced for TCR beta chains only, and without alpha or paired-chain data the features that could be detected were limited. The authors suggested that the approach could potentially be extended to other disease states and immunological phenotypes. The only immune exposure information available for the cohort was CMV serostatus. A further reported finding was that TCR beta sequences accurately predicted the HLA-A and HLA-B alleles for most subjects in the first cohort. In an earlier analysis of more than 450 of the donors, most TCR beta V segments were observed in productive rearrangements about 87% or about 30% of the time, broadly matching IMGT annotations. Presence/absence analyses assumed roughly uniform sequencing depth across donors, an assumption that may not hold. A later analysis found that most CMV-associated TCR beta chains appeared HLA-restricted, with HLA associations seemingly driven largely by CMV exposure. Linkage disequilibrium might explain the correlated functional status among segregating V segments, but an unknown experimental factor could not be ruled out. A few of the identified cytomegalovirus-associated TCR beta chains were confirmed in vitro to be specific for cytomegalovirus antigens. HLA typing was unavailable for some donors at each locus, so association tests used only the typed subset.

Preparation of the library involved the immunoSEQ multiplex PCR assay. A mixture of 60 forward primers for TCR Vbeta segments and 13 reverse primers for TCR Jbeta segments was used in the multiplex PCR. A multiplex PCR assay on genomic DNA amplified the CDR3 region of rearranged TCR beta genes. The amplified TCR beta libraries were sequenced on the Illumina HiSeq System as 87-base-pair reads. The paper's processing steps were these. A later analysis tallied around 87 million unique TCR beta chains across the 550 to 850 repertoires, and around 9.9 million of those chains were shared by two or more donors. Raw reads were error-corrected and collapsed into unique sequences by a nearest-neighbor algorithm in which closely related sequences were merged to remove PCR and sequencing errors. CDR3 sequences were aligned to IMGT reference sequences to assign V, D and J gene segments. For a sequence to be retained, a match of at least six nucleotides to both a V gene segment and a J gene segment was required. A rearrangement was called productive if the CDR3 had no stop codons and remained in frame with V and J, and every other rearrangement was called non-productive. Following IMGT convention, CDR3 was defined as the stretch from the second conserved V-encoded cysteine to the conserved J-encoded phenylalanine. In an earlier analysis of roughly 580 of the donors, sequences lacking an unambiguous match to a single V gene segment were excluded. An earlier analysis of around 600 of the donors classified V segments as functional when productive rearrangements were above 56.7% and as segregating when the standard deviation between donors was above 5%. To diagnose cytomegalovirus status from the catalog of TCR beta chain sequences, a statistical classification framework was built. V and J gene assignment, in a later analysis, came from comparing TCR nucleotide sequences with IMGT/GENE-DB human TR gene sequences. The TCRdist pipeline was used in a later analysis to assign CDR3 sequences and most-parsimonious VDJ recombination scenarios. In a later analysis, every TCR beta chain was defined by the combination of its CDR3 amino acid sequence and its V-gene family, and reads without a unique V-gene family were dropped. To address suspected cross-contamination and a sequencing artifact, a later analysis removed 592 highly shared, low-generation-probability nucleotide sequences. In a later analysis, a clonal expansion index for each public chain was calculated from normalized within-repertoire ranks of inferred template counts. Generation probabilities in a later analysis came from a VDJ recombination model fitted to out-of-frame rearrangements, and those results were checked against IGoR. In a later analysis, TCR-TCR, TCR-HLA and TCR-CMV co-occurrence was scored with hypergeometric tests, and a repertoire-size bias correction was applied to TCR pairs. To estimate false discovery rates, a later analysis permuted the HLA or CMV assignments 20 times. In a later analysis, co-occurring TCRs were grouped using DBSCAN, and TCRdist sequence similarity was added for clustering within HLA-allele-positive subsets. For co-occurrence clustering, repertoires with fewer than 30,000 or more than 120,000 public chains were excluded, along with a handful of repertoires with anomalous nucleotide sharing. Sourced from immuneACCESS, this table was stored by TCRdb with only in-frame sequences that have V and J called. A share of the clones is absent; for the studies checked, an unresolved V gene accounts for under half, and the remainder has no known explanation. The D gene and trimming were derived from the DNA, and the V and J assignments and clone size from that table. The sample table gives 45,000 or so clones. Of the sample, over 7% falls within the top ten clones.

In total, 630 or so healthy bone marrow donors made up the cohort. Cohort members were all nominally healthy when sampled, although unrecorded immune exposures were likely present. The donor was CMV seronegative and was included in the group of 352 seronegative cohort members. A peripheral blood sample was provided by each donor, and peripheral blood mononuclear cells were used for TCR beta sequencing. Genomic DNA extraction from the blood cell samples was performed with the Qiagen DNeasy Blood Extraction Kit. This TCR came from a male donor in good health and CMV-seronegative. The sequencing input was PBMCs.

The DNA reads as follows: TGTGCCAGCAGCCAGTCTAGCGGGGGGGGTGAGCAGTTCTTC. This encodes CASSQSSGGGEQFF. The chain was built from TRBV14 and TRBJ2-1; 12 bases in the middle match TRBD2. Germline trimming amounts to 3 bases on V and 9 bases on J, with 3 as the count of junction bases outside the gene matches. From cysteine to phenylalanine, the CDR3 is 14 amino acids long. Only the CDR3 DNA is retained, 42 bases long and in frame from the first base. CDR1 and CDR2, looked up from the germline V gene, are SGHDN and FVKESK. With the portions outside the CDR3 filled from the reference TRBV14 and TRBJ2-1 genes, the complete variable region becomes EAGVTQFPSHSVIEKGQTVTLRCDPISGHDNLYWYRRVMGKEIKFLLHFVKESKQDESGMPNNRFLAERTGGTYSTLKVQPAELEDSGVYFCASSQSSGGGEQFFGPGTRLTVL.